This T cell receptor (beta chain) was identified in a study of control samples from healthy donors and cancer patients. V dropped 3 bases and J dropped 8 bases, with 13 bases sitting between them. The germline gives CDR1 MNHEY, CDR2 SMNVEV (reference sequence). CDR3 length: 13 residues. Sequencing used immunoSEQ multiplex PCR; TCRdb keeps in-frame clones, though not all of them. The sample gives about 140,000 clones, 70% to 90% of which show up once; roughly 8.7% is in the top ten. The TCR originated in a woman under 40 in good health. The chain combines TRBV27 with TRBJ1-2; D gene unclear. Sequencing was carried out using blood. The DNA for the CDR3 is TGTGCCAGCAGTTTTTCTATCTCGGGGGGCTACACCTTC. Amino acid sequence: CASSFSISGGYTF.